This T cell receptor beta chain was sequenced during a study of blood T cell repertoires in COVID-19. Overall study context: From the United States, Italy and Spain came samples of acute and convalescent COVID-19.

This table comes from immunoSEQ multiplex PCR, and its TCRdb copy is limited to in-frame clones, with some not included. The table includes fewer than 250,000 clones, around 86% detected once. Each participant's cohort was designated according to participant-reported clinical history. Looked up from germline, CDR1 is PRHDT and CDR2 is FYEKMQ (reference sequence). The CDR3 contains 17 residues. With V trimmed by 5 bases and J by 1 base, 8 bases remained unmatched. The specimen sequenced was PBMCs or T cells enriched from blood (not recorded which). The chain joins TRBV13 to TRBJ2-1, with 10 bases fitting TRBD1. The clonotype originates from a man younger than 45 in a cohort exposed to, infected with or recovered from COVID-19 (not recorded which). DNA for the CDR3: TGTGCCAGCAGCAAACCCGGGACAGGGGATTCCTACAATGAGCAGTTCTTC. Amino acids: CASSKPGTGDSYNEQFF.